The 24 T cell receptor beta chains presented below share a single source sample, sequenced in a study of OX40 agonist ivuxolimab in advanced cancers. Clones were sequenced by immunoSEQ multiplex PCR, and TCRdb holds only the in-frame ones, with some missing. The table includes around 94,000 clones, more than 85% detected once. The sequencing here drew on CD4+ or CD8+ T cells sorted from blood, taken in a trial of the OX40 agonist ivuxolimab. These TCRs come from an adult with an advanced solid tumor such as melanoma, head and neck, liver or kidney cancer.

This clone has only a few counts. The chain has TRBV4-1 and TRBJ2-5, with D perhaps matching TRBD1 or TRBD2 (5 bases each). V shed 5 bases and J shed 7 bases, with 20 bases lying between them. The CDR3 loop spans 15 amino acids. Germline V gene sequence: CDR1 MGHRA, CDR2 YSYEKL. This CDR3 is CASSYEPGPSRTQYF. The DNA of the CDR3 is TGCGCCAGCAGCTACGAGCCGGGACCTTCGAGGACCCAGTACTTC.

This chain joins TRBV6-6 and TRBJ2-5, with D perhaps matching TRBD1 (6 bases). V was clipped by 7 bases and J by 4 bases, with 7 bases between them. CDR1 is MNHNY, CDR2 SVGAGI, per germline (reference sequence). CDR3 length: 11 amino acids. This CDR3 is CASTGVETQYF. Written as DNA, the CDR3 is TGTGCCAGCACAGGGGTAGAGACCCAGTACTTC.

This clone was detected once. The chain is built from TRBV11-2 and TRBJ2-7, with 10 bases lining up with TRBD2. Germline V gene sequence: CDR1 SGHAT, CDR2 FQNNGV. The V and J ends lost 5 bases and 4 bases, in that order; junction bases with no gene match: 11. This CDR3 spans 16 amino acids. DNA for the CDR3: TGTGCCAGCAGCCCCGCCGGGACTAGCGTATCATACGAGCAGTACTTC. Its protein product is CASSPAGTSVSYEQYF.

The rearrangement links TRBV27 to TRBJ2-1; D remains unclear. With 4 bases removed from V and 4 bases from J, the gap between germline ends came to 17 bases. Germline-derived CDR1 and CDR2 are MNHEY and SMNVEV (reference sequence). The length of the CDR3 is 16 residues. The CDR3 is CASSSRVRSLYNEQFF. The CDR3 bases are TGTGCCAGCAGTTCTAGGGTCCGATCCCTATACAATGAGCAGTTCTTC.

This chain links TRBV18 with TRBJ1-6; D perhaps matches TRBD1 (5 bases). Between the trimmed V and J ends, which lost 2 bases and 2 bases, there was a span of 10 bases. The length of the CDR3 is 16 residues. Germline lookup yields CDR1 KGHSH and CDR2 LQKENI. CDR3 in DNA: TGTGCCAGCTCACCAGGGGGGTTAACCTATAATTCACCCCTCCACTTT. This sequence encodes CASSPGGLTYNSPLHF.

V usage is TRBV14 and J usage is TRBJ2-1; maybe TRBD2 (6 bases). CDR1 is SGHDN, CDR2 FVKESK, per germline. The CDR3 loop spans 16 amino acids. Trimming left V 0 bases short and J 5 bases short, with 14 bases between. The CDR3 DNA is TGTGCCAGCAGCCAAGAGACTAGTTGGTGGGACAATGAGCAGTTCTTC. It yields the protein CASSQETSWWDNEQFF.

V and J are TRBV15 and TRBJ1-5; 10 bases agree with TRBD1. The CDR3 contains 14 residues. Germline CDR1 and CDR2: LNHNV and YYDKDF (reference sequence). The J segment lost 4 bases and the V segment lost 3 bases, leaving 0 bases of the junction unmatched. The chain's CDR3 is CATSRGQGNQPQHF. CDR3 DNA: TGTGCCACCAGCAGGGGACAGGGGAATCAGCCCCAGCATTTT.

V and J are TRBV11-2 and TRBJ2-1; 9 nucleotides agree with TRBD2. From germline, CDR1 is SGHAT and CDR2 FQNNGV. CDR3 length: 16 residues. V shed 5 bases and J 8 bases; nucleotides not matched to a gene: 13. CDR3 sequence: CASSGGEREDRYEQFF. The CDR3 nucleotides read TGTGCCAGCAGCGGAGGGGAGCGGGAGGATCGGTATGAGCAGTTCTTC.

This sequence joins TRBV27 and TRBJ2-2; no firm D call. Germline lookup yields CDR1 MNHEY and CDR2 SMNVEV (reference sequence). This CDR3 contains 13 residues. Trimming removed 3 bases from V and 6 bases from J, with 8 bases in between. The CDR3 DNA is TGTGCCAGCAGTTTTGGGTCCGCCGGGGAGCTGTTTTTT. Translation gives CASSFGSAGELFF.

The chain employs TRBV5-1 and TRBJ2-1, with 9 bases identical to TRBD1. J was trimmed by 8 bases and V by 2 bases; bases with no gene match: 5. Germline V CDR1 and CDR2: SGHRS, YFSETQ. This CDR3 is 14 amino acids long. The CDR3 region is CASSLGTGGYEQFF. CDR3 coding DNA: TGCGCCAGCAGCTTAGGTACAGGGGGCTATGAGCAGTTCTTC.

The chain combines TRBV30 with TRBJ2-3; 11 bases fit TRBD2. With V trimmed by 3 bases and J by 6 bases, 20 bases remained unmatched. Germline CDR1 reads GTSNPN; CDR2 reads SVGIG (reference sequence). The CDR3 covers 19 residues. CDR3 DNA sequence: TGTGCCTGGAGCACCCTGGGTAGCGGGGGGGCCGGCCCTACGGATACGCAGTATTTT. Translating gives CAWSTLGSGGAGPTDTQYF.

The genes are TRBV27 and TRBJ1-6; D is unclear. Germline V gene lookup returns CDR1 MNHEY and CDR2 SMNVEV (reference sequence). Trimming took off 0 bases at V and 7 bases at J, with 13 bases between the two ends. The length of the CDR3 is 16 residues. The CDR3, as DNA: TGTGCCAGCAGTTTATCGCCAGGCTTCCTGAATTCACCCCTCCACTTT. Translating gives CASSLSPGFLNSPLHF.

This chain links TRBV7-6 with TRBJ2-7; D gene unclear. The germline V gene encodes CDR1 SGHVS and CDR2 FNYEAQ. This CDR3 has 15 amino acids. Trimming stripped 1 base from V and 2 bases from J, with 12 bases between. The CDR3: CASSLGRGRTYEQYF. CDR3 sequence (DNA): TGTGCCAGCAGCTTAGGGAGAGGTCGGACCTACGAGCAGTACTTC.

The CDR3 reads CASSEGQTPFFQETQYF. The CDR3 DNA is TGTGCCAGCAGTGAAGGGCAGACCCCGTTCTTCCAAGAGACCCAGTACTTC. The chain recombines TRBV6-1 with TRBJ2-5; D is undetermined. The germline V gene encodes CDR1 MNHNS and CDR2 SASEGT. Trimming removed 1 base at V and 1 base at J, with 16 bases between. CDR3 length: 17 residues.

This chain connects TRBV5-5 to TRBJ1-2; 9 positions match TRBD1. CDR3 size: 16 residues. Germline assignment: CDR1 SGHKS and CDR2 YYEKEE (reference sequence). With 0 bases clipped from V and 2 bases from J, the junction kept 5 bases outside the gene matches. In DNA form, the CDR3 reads TGTGCCAGCAGCTTGGATGCCGGACAGGGGAACTATGGCTACACCTTC. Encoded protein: CASSLDAGQGNYGYTF.

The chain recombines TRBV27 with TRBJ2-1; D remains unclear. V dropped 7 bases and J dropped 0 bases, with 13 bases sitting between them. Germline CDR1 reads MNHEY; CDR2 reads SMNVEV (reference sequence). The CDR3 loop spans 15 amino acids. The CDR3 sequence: CASNTQRSSYNEQFF. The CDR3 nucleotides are TGTGCCAGCAACACACAGAGGAGCTCCTACAATGAGCAGTTCTTC.

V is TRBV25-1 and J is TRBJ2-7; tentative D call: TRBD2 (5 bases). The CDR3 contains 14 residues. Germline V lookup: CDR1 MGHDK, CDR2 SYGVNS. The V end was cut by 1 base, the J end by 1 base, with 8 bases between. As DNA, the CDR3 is TGTGCCAGCAGTGAATTTACTAGTTCCTACGAGCAGTACTTC. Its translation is CASSEFTSSYEQYF.

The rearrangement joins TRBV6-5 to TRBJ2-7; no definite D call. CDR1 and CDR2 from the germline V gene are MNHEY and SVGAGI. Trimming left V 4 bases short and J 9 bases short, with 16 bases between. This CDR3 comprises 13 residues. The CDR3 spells CASSFGPLSGQYF. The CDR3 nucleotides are TGTGCCAGCAGTTTCGGGCCGTTATCGGGGCAGTACTTC.

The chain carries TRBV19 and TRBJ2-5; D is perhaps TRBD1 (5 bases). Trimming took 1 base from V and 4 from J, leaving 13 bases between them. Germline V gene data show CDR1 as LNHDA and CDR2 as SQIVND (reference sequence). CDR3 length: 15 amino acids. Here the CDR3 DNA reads TGTGCCAGTAGTATAGGTCCAGGGAAGGGAGAGACCCAGTACTTC. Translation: CASSIGPGKGETQYF.

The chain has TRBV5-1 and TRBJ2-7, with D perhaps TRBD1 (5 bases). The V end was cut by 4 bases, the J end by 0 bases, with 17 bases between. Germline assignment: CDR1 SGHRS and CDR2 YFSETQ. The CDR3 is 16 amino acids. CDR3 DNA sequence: TGCGCCAGCAGCGCATCAGGGTGGTCGGGCTCCTACGAGCAGTACTTC. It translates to CASSASGWSGSYEQYF.

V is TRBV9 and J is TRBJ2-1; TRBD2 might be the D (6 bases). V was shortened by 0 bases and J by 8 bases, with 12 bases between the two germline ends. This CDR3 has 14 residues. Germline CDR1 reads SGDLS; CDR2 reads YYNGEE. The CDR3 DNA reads TGTGCCAGCAGCGTAGAGGCGGCTAGCGATGAGCAGTTCTTC. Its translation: CASSVEAASDEQFF.

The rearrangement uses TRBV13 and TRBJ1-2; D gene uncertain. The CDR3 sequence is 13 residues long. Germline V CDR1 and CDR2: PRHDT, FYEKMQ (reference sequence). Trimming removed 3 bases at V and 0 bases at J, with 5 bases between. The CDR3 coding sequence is TGTGCCAGCAGCTTCCTAGCTAACTATGGCTACACCTTC. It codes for CASSFLANYGYTF.

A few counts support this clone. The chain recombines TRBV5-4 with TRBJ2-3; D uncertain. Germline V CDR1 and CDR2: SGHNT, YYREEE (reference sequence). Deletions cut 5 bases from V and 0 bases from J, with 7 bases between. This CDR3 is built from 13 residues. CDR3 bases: TGTGCCAGCAGTCCACCTAGCACAGATACGCAGTATTTT. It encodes CASSPPSTDTQYF.

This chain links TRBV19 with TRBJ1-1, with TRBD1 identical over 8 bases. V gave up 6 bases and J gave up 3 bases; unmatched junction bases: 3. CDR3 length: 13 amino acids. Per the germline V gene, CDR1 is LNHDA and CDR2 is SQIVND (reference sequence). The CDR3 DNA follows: TGTGCCAGTAGCCGACAGGGGTACACTGAAGCTTTCTTT. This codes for CASSRQGYTEAFF.